Given below is one TCR beta chain in context. Enrollees, 18 to 89 years old, lived in 20 to 25 US areas. This entry belongs to a study of blood T cell repertoires in COVID-19. Study-level information: Whether acute or convalescent, the COVID-19 samples came from the United States, Italy and Spain. T cells, B-cell-depleted T cells, or PBMCs supplied cDNA or gDNA.

Original methodology: Reference gene primers were amplified, and this amplification served to estimate nucleated cell counts. Clones were sequenced by immunoSEQ multiplex PCR, and TCRdb holds only the in-frame ones, with some missing. Clone size and the V and J calls come from that table; the DNA yielded D and trimming. The repertoire holds 150,000 to 200,000 clones, with 82% as singletons. Germline assignment: CDR1 WNHNN and CDR2 SYGVQD (reference sequence). Germline trimming cut 7 bases from V and 2 bases from J; bases unmatched to any gene: 20. The CDR3 is 19 amino acids. Sequenced input: PBMCs or T cells enriched from blood (not recorded which). The sequence derives from a woman aged 55-70 years with acute COVID-19. This chain links TRBV10-1 with TRBJ1-5; 7 bases are a match to TRBD1. CDR3 sequence reads: CASTRRQGPTPSGNQPQHF. The CDR3, as DNA: TGCGCCAGCACCCGTAGACAGGGACCGACCCCGTCGGGCAATCAGCCCCAGCATTTT.